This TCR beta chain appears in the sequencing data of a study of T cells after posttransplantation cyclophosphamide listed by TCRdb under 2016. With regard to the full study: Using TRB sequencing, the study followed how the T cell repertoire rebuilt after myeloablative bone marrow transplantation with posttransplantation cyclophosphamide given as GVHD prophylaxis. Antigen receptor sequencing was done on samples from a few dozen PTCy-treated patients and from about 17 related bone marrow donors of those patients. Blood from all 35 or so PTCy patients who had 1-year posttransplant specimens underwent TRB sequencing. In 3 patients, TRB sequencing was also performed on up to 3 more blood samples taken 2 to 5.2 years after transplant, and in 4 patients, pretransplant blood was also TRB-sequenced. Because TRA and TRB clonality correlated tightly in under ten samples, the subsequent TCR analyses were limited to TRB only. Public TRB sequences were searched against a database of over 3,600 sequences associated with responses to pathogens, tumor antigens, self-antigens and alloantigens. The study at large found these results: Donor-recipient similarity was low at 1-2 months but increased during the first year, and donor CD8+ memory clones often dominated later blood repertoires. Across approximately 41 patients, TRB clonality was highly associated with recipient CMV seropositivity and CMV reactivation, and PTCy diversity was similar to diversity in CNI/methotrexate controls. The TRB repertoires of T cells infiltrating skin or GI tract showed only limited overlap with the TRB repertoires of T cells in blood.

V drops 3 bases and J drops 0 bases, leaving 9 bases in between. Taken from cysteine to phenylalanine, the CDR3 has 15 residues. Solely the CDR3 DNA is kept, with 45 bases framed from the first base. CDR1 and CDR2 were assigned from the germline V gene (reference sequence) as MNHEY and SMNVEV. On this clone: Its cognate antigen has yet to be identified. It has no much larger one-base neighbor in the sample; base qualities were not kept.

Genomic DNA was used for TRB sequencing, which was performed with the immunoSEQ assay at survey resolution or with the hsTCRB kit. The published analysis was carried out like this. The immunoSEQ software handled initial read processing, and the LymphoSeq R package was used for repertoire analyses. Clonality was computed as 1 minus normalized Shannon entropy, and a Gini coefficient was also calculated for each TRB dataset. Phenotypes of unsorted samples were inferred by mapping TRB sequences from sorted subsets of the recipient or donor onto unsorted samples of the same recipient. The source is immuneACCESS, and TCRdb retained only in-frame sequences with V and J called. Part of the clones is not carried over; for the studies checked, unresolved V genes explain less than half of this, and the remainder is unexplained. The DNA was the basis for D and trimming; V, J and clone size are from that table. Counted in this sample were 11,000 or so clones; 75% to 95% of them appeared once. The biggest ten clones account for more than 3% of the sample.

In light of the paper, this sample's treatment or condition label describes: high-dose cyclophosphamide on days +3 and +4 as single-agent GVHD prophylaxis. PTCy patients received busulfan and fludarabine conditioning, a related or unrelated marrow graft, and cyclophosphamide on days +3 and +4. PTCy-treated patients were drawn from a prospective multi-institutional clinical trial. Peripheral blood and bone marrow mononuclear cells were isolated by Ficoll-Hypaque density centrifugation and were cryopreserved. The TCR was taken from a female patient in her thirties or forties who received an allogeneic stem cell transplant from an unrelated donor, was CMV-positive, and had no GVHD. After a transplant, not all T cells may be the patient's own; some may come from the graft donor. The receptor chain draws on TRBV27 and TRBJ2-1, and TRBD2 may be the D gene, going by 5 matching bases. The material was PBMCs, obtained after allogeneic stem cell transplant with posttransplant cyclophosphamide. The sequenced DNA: TGTGCCAGCAGTTTCGGGGTAAACTCCTACAATGAGCAGTTCTTC. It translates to CASSFGVNSYNEQFF.